The rows below give T cell receptor beta chains drawn from one sample of a study of blood T cell repertoires in COVID-19. Using immunoSEQ multiplex PCR, the repertoire was profiled, and TCRdb retains in-frame clones only, with some absent. This table holds about 120,000 clones, around four fifths found once. The sequenced sample consisted of peripheral blood. Receptor source: a man in his thirties or forties with acute or convalescent COVID-19. The CDR3 runs from the conserved cysteine through the conserved F or W. D genes are given only for firm matches. Some rows have no size entry. The others give once, few or many, or a class for an expanded clone.

>TRBJ1-4|-|TRBV6-5|-
CASSFGGGQGNEKLFF
TGTGCCAGCAGTTTCGGGGGGGGCCAGGGAAATGAAAAACTGTTTTTT
>TRBJ1-2|-|TRBV9|-
CASSPGLDGYTF
TGTGCCAGCAGCCCAGGTTTAGACGGCTACACCTTC
>TRBJ1-4|-|TRBV19|-
CASSMGAATNEKLFF
TGTGCCAGTAGTATGGGGGCGGCAACTAATGAAAAACTGTTTTTT
>TRBJ2-1|-|TRBV6-5|TRBD2
CASSYSRSGGQFF
TGTGCCAGCAGTTACTCGAGATCGGGGGGGCAGTTCTTC
>TRBJ1-1|-|TRBV5-4|-
CASSSRLAATGRTEAFF
TGTGCCAGCAGCTCTAGATTGGCTGCCACAGGGCGCACTGAAGCTTTCTTT
>TRBJ1-1|few|TRBV19|-
CASSISSGGPEAFF
TGTGCCAGTAGTATCAGCAGCGGAGGGCCTGAAGCTTTCTTT
>TRBJ2-1|-|TRBV5-5|TRBD2
CASSLQSWREGNEQFF
TGTGCCAGCAGCTTGCAATCTTGGCGGGAGGGCAATGAGCAGTTCTTC
>TRBJ2-1|-|TRBV4-2|TRBD2
CASSQDGSGKQFF
TGTGCCAGCAGCCAAGATGGAAGCGGGAAGCAGTTCTTC
>TRBJ1-2|-|TRBV11-1|TRBD1
CASSPGGTGASYGYTF
TGTGCCAGCAGCCCAGGAGGGACAGGGGCCAGCTATGGCTACACCTTC
>TRBJ2-1|-|TRBV7-9|-
CASSFGSQGDNEQFF
TGTGCCAGCAGCTTCGGATCTCAGGGCGACAATGAGCAGTTCTTC
>TRBJ1-3|-|TRBV3-1/TRBV3-2|-
CASSQRLLGATSGNTIYF
TGTGCCAGCAGCCAAAGGTTGTTGGGGGCGACCTCTGGAAACACCATATATTTT
>TRBJ1-4|-|TRBV30|TRBD1
CAWSFAGQGARVWEKLFF
TGTGCCTGGAGTTTCGCAGGACAGGGGGCGCGGGTGTGGGAAAAACTGTTTTTT
>TRBJ1-2|-|TRBV9|-
CASSVVDSIANYGYTF
TGTGCCAGCAGCGTAGTGGACAGCATAGCTAACTATGGCTACACCTTC
>TRBJ1-3|-|TRBV5-4|TRBD1
CASSFQSGQGHSGNTIYF
TGTGCCAGCAGCTTCCAGTCCGGACAGGGTCACTCTGGAAACACCATATATTTT
>TRBJ1-1|-|TRBV9|-
CASSVRPAGTEAFF
TGTGCCAGCAGCGTACGCCCCGCCGGCACTGAAGCTTTCTTT
>TRBJ2-2|-|TRBV11-2|-
CASSLGAGLGTGELFF
TGTGCCAGCAGCTTAGGCGCAGGGTTGGGGACCGGGGAGCTGTTTTTT
>TRBJ2-1|-|TRBV19|-
CASTGPYNEQFF
TGTGCCAGTACAGGGCCCTACAATGAGCAGTTCTTC
>TRBJ1-2|-|TRBV10-2|TRBD1
CASSDNVWDSGYTF
TGCGCCAGCAGTGATAACGTATGGGACAGCGGCTACACCTTC
>TRBJ2-3|-|TRBV11-2|TRBD1
CASSPLGGRDTQYF
TGTGCCAGCAGCCCACTAGGGGGCCGTGATACGCAGTATTTT
>TRBJ1-1|-|TRBV29-1|-
CSVGPPLRRGDEAFF
TGCAGCGTTGGCCCACCGCTGAGACGGGGGGATGAAGCTTTCTTT
>TRBJ2-7|-|TRBV5-1|TRBD1
CASSFGRGTYEQYF
TGCGCCAGCAGCTTCGGCAGGGGGACCTACGAGCAGTACTTC
>TRBJ1-5|-|TRBV29-1|-
CSVQPTGWTNQPQHF
TGCAGCGTTCAACCCACGGGGTGGACCAATCAGCCCCAGCATTTT
>TRBJ2-7|once|TRBV14|-
CASSPGIGTYEQYF
TGTGCCAGCAGTCCCGGGATCGGAACCTACGAGCAGTACTTC
>TRBJ2-1|-|TRBV29-1|-
CSVETPSVRFYNEQFF
TGCAGCGTGGAAACGCCTAGCGTACGGTTCTACAATGAGCAGTTCTTC
>TRBJ2-3|-|TRBV4-3|-
CASSQDRGKSTQYF
TGCGCCAGCAGCCAAGATCGGGGGAAGAGTACGCAGTATTTT
>TRBJ1-4|once|TRBV5-1|-
CASSTGGANEKLFF
TGCGCCAGCAGCACCGGAGGGGCGAATGAAAAACTGTTTTTT
>TRBJ1-2|-|TRBV30|-
CAWRFEGNYGYTF
TGTGCCTGGAGGTTCGAGGGAAACTATGGCTACACCTTC
>TRBJ2-3|-|TRBV7-9|-
CASSLTELSTDTQYF
TGTGCCAGCAGCTTAACGGAGCTAAGCACAGATACGCAGTATTTT
>TRBJ1-5|once|TRBV7-3|-
CASSLSAGSNQPQHF
TGTGCCAGCAGCTTAAGTGCAGGGAGCAATCAGCCCCAGCATTTT
>TRBJ2-1|-|TRBV7-2|-
CASRRDVGSYNEQFF
TGTGCCAGCAGGCGGGACGTAGGGTCCTACAATGAGCAGTTCTTC
>TRBJ1-2|-|TRBV7-9|-
CASSPQLNYGYTF
TGTGCCAGCAGCCCCCAGTTAAACTATGGCTACACCTTC
>TRBJ2-1|-|TRBV2|TRBD2
CASNTGLAGGDEQFF
TGTGCCAGCAATACGGGACTAGCGGGGGGGGATGAGCAGTTCTTC
>TRBJ1-1|-|TRBV4-3|-
CASSQELAGALSEAFF
TGCGCCAGCAGCCAAGAATTGGCAGGGGCTTTATCTGAAGCTTTCTTT
>TRBJ1-5|-|TRBV5-1|-
CASRPDLSNQPQHF
TGCGCCAGCAGACCAGACTTAAGCAATCAGCCCCAGCATTTT
>TRBJ1-5|-|TRBV19|-
CASSGQGNNQPQHF
TGTGCCAGTAGTGGGCAGGGTAACAATCAGCCCCAGCATTTT
>TRBJ2-1|medium-sized|TRBV27|TRBD1
CASSLEIKGANEQFF
TGTGCCAGCAGTTTAGAAATTAAGGGGGCCAATGAGCAGTTCTTC
>TRBJ1-1|-|TRBV12-3/TRBV12-4|-
CASSLSVNTEAFF
TGTGCCAGCAGTTTGTCGGTGAACACTGAAGCTTTCTTT
>TRBJ1-1|-|TRBV10-3|-
CAITAGHPNTEAFF
TGTGCCATCACCGCTGGACACCCGAACACTGAAGCTTTCTTT
>TRBJ1-2|-|TRBV29-1|TRBD1
CSVADRQGPRYGYTF
TGCAGCGTTGCCGACCGACAGGGGCCCAGGTATGGCTACACCTTC
>TRBJ2-2|-|TRBV24-1|-
CATSERTGELFF
TGTGCCACCAGTGAACGGACCGGGGAGCTGTTTTTT
>TRBJ2-2|-|TRBV4-2|-
CASSQGVLATGELFF
TGTGCCAGCAGCCAAGGAGTCTTAGCGACCGGGGAGCTGTTTTTT
>TRBJ2-3|-|TRBV30|TRBD1
CAWSRDSFTQYF
TGTGCCTGGAGTCGGGACAGCTTTACGCAGTATTTT
>TRBJ1-1|few|TRBV7-6|-
CASSLGRVNTEAFF
TGTGCCAGCAGCTTAGGCAGGGTGAACACTGAAGCTTTCTTT
>TRBJ1-1|-|TRBV5-1|TRBD1
CASSPAQGAYTEAFF
TGCGCCAGCAGCCCCGCGCAGGGGGCATATACTGAAGCTTTCTTT
>TRBJ1-5|-|TRBV28|-
CASSPIGVHQPQHF
TGTGCCAGCAGCCCAATCGGGGTCCATCAGCCCCAGCATTTT
>TRBJ2-5|-|TRBV5-4|-
CASSCRDCETQYF
TGTGCCAGCAGCTGCCGGGACTGCGAGACCCAGTACTTC
>TRBJ2-1|-|TRBV13|TRBD2
CASSLFHRDRIRTSGRAQEQFF
TGTGCCAGCAGCTTATTCCACCGGGACCGCATTAGGACTAGCGGGAGGGCACAGGAGCAGTTCTTC
>TRBJ2-3|-|TRBV9|TRBD2
CASSASGVGTDTQYF
TGTGCCAGCAGCGCTAGCGGGGTAGGGACAGATACGCAGTATTTT
>TRBJ1-2|few|TRBV4-1|-
CASSQAGVDYNYGYTF
TGCGCCAGCAGCCAAGCTGGCGTGGACTATAACTATGGCTACACCTTC
>TRBJ1-1|many|TRBV7-3|TRBD1
CASSQTGMNTEAFF
TGTGCCAGCAGCCAGACAGGGATGAACACTGAAGCTTTCTTT
>TRBJ1-2|-|TRBV5-6|-
CASSLGQGGYGYTF
TGTGCCAGCAGCTTGGGTCAGGGAGGCTATGGCTACACCTTC
>TRBJ2-2|-|TRBV9|-
CASSVGLGRGNTGELFF
TGTGCCAGCAGCGTAGGTTTAGGGCGGGGGAACACCGGGGAGCTGTTTTTT
>TRBJ1-2|-|TRBV7-2|TRBD1
CASSSPGQGHYGYTF
TGTGCCAGCAGCTCTCCGGGACAGGGACACTATGGCTACACCTTC
>TRBJ2-1|-|TRBV24-1|TRBD2
CATSNSGGAYNEQFF
TGTGCCACCAGCAACAGCGGGGGGGCGTACAATGAGCAGTTCTTC
>TRBJ1-4|-|TRBV10-2|TRBD1
CASSETRTGVDEKLFF
TGCGCCAGCAGTGAGACCCGGACAGGGGTGGATGAAAAACTGTTTTTT